This entry concerns a single T cell receptor (beta chain). Its antigen is not known. This sample stems from a study of identical twins. The trim removed 6 bases at V and 7 bases at J, leaving 15 bases unmatched. Germline V gives CDR1 MDHEN, CDR2 SYDVKM. CDR3 length equals 17 residues. General observations from the study: Out-of-frame alpha sequences common to twins were enriched for low generation probability. Possibly, invariant MAIT and iNKT cells partly confounded zero-insertion analyses.

Template switching added a universal primer binding site, and final cDNA carried unique molecular identifiers. TCRdb reprocessed the 5' RACE reads via MiXCR and lists one record per CDR3 protein. Among more than 1.5 million distinct CDR3 sequences listed, less than 35% were seen once. The source is a newborn girl in good health. The sequenced sample consisted of cord blood. The chain uses TRBV28 and TRBJ2-3, with 11 positions matching TRBD2. The CDR3 spells CASSPRASGRLSYTQYF. The CDR3 DNA reads as TGTGCCAGCAGCCCCCGCGCTAGCGGGAGGTTGTCATATACGCAGTATTTT.